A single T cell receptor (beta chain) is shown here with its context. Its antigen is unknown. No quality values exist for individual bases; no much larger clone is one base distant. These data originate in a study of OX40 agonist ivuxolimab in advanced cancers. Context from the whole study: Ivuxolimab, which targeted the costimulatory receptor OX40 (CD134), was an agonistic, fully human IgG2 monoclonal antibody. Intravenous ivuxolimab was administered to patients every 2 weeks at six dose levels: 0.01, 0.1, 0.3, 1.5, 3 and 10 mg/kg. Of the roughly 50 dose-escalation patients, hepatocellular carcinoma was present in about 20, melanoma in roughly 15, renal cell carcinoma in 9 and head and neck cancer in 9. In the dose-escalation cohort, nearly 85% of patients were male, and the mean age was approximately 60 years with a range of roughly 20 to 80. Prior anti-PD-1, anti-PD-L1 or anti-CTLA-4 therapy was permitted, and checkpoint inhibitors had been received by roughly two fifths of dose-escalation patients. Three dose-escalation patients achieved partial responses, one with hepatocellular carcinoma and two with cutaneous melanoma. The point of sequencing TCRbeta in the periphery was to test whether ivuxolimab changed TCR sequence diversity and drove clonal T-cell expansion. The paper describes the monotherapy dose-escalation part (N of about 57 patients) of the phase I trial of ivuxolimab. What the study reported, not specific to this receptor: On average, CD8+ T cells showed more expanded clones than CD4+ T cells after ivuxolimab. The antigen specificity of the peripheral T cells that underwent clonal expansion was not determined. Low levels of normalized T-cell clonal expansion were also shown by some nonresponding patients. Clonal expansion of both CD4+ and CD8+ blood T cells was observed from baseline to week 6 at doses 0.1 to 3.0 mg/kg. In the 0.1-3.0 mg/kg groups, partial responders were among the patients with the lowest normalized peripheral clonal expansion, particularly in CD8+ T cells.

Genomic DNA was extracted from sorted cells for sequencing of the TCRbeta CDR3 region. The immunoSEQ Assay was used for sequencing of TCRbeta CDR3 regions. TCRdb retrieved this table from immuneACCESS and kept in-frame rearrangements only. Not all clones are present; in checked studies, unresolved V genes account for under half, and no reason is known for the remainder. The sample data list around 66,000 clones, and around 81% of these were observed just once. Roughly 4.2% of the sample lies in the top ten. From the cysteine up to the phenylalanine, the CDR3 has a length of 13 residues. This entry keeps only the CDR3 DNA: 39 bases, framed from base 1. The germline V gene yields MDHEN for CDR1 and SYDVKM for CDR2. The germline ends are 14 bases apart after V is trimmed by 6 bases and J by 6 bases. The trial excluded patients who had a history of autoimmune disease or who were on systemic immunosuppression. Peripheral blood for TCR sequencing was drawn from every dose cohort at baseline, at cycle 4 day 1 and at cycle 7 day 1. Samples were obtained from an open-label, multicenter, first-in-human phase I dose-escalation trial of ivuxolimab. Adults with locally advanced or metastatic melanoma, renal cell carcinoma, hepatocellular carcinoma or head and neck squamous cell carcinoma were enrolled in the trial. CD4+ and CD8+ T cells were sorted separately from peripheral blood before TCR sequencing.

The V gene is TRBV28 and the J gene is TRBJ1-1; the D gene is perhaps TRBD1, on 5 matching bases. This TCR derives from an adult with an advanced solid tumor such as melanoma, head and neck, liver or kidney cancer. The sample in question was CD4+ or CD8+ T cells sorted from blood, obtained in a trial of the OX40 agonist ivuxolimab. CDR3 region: CASRPAGLSEAFF. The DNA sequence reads TGTGCCAGCAGACCTGCGGGACTCTCTGAAGCTTTCTTT.